This T cell receptor (beta chain) was captured by sequencing in a study of CD8 T cells in ankylosing spondylitis. Scientists made TCR beta libraries using quantitative 5'-RACE with molecular barcodes. TCRdb re-derived calls from the 5' RACE reads in MiXCR, one entry per CDR3 protein. The sample yields some 17,000 distinct CDR3 sequences, roughly 8.2% seen once. There are many counts of this clonotype. Its antigen is currently unknown. Overall study findings and caveats: In ankylosing spondylitis blood, a motif of 7 to 9 highly homologous TCR beta variants appeared characteristic.

V trimming: 5 bases; J trimming: 1 base; junction bases outside the gene matches: 4. This CDR3 has 15 residues. The germline V gene encodes CDR1 SEHNR and CDR2 FQNEAQ (reference sequence). This sequence joins TRBV7-9 and TRBJ2-2; 7 bases agree with TRBD1. Material: blood. This receptor was obtained from a male donor with ankylosing spondylitis or in good health (not recorded which). The CDR3 DNA reads as TGTGCCAGCAGCCCCGACAGGGTGAACACCGGGGAGCTGTTTTTT. Translation: CASSPDRVNTGELFF.